This TCR beta chain was sequenced for a study of beta chain features in type 1 diabetes. Germline V gene lookup returns CDR1 LGHNT and CDR2 FRNRAP. The CDR3 sequence is 15 residues long. V shed 1 base, J shed 1 base, and the junction held 0 bases outside the gene matches. This clone occurred a few times. Expressed TCRB transcripts were sequenced because the isolated RNA had all been reverse transcribed beforehand. Here immunoSEQ multiplex PCR was the method, and the copy in TCRdb shows in-frame clones only, minus some. The top ten clones hold approximately 0.03% of a sample with about 230,000 clones, 9.6% of them seen once.

The chain couples TRBV12-5 to TRBJ1-1, with TRBD1 matching over 10 bases. Source material: naive CD4+ T cells from blood. The clonotype originates from a woman aged 18-29 years in good health. The CDR3: CASGLGDRGNTEAFF. The CDR3 DNA follows: TGTGCTAGTGGTTTGGGGGACAGGGGGAACACTGAAGCTTTCTTT. Supplemented by reference TRBV12-5 and TRBJ1-1, the full variable domain reads DARVTQTPRHKVTEMGQEVTMRCQPILGHNTVFWYRQTMMQGLELLAYFRNRAPLDDSGMPKDRFSAEMPDATLATLKIQPSEPRDSAVYFCASGLGDRGNTEAFFGQGTRLTVV.